Detailed here is one T cell receptor (beta chain). This sample stems from a study of blood T cell repertoires in COVID-19. Study context: Acute and convalescent COVID-19 specimens originated in the United States, Italy and Spain. T cells, B-cell-depleted T cells, or PBMCs supplied cDNA or gDNA.

Per the germline V gene, CDR1 is MDHEN and CDR2 is SYDVKM. The V gene end was trimmed by 5 bases and the J gene end by 6 bases; junction bases not matched to a gene: 1. The CDR3 runs to 11 residues. In the study's own analysis: Estimates of nucleated cell counts were drawn from the amplification of reference gene primers. Repertoires were generated with immunoSEQ multiplex PCR, while TCRdb's copy carries only in-frame clones and drops some. D and trimming were read from the DNA, whereas the V and J calls and clone size are those reported in that table. The repertoire consists of 350,000 to 450,000 clones, with 80% to 90% occurring once and the leading ten covering roughly 1.2%.

Sample: peripheral blood. The chain is built from TRBV28 and TRBJ2-7, with TRBD1 identical over 7 bases. The receptor was derived from a man between 40 and 49 years old with acute or convalescent COVID-19. CDR3 sequence (DNA): TGTGCCAGCAGTAACAGGGGCGAGCAGTACTTC. Protein: CASSNRGEQYF.